The next 5 T cell receptor beta chains were all read from a single sample in a study of human T cells and chemical hapten exposure. As to time point: patch test 3, about 24 weeks after DPC sensitization. The treatment is: therapeutic diphenylcyclopropenone sensitization with weekly scalp DPC. TCRdb independently ran MiXCR on the RACE reads; one entry per CDR3 protein. The repertoire holds under 75,000 distinct CDR3 sequences, with 11% as singletons. Sequenced material: whole blood, taken in connection with sensitization to the hapten diphenylcyclopropenone (DPC). Receptor source: a woman aged 50 to 65 with alopecia areata. Some clones in this sample may be carry-over from other donors' samples.

The chain has TRBV28 and TRBJ2-1; 7 bases align to TRBD1. Germline V gene sequence: CDR1 MDHEN, CDR2 SYDVKM. Losses at the gene ends were 6 bases for V and 9 bases for J; bases not matched to a gene: 11. The length of the CDR3 is 14 residues. The CDR3 DNA follows: TGTGCCAGCAGCCCGGGACAGACGCTTCCTGAGCAGTTCTTC. Amino acids: CASSPGQTLPEQFF.

This clonotype was observed at least ten times. V usage is TRBV5-6 and J usage is TRBJ2-5; 7 bases agree with TRBD2. V dropped 4 bases and J dropped 2; count of bases not matched to a gene: 5. The length of the CDR3 is 14 residues. Germline CDR1 and CDR2: SGHDT and YYEEEE. The CDR3 reads CASSPPGLQETQYF. The CDR3 DNA reads TGTGCCAGCAGCCCTCCGGGACTACAAGAGACCCAGTACTTC.

This clonotype was recorded at least ten times. Mismatch with germline at one junction end may stem from a read error. This chain links TRBV12-3 or TRBV12-4 with TRBJ1-2; 8 bases match TRBD1. The CDR3 runs to 13 residues. CDR3 protein: CASSLSGTGGIAF. DNA for the CDR3: TGTGCCAGCAGTTTAAGCGGGACAGGAGGGATAGCCTTC.

This clonotype has a handful of counts. The V gene is TRBV6-1, the J gene TRBJ2-5, with D perhaps TRBD1 (5 bases). The V gene's germline CDR1 is MNHNS and CDR2 SASEGT. V lost 2 bases and J 2 bases, leaving 12 bases between the germline ends. The CDR3 spans 15 residues. The CDR3 reads CASSEYFTGQETQYF. The CDR3, as DNA: TGTGCCAGCAGTGAATACTTTACAGGACAAGAGACCCAGTACTTC.

This clonotype has only a few counts. The chain has TRBV20-1 and TRBJ2-3; 8 bases map to TRBD1. After removal of 5 bases from V and 2 bases from J, the junction contained 12 bases not matched to a gene. This CDR3 is 16 amino acids long. CDR1 DFQATT and CDR2 SNEGSKA come from the germline V gene (reference sequence). CDR3 residues: CSAHSRTGSITDTQYF. CDR3 bases: TGCAGTGCTCACTCGAGGACAGGGTCAATCACAGATACGCAGTATTTT.